This T cell receptor (beta chain) was sequenced during a study of regulatory T cells in long-lasting Graves disease. General observations from the study: Among samples with persistent disease, TRBV28, TRBJ1-2 and TRBJ2-5 were favored. Persistent Graves' patients showed less TCR diversity than newly diagnosed patients showed.

Stated time point: persistent/refractory GD, antithyroid drugs over 5 years with positive TRAb. Making the TCR library involved RNA that had been extracted from PBMCs. The patients were enrolled through endocrinology in Xi'an, China. This CDR3 comprises 16 residues. Trimming took 1 base from V and 2 from J, leaving 12 bases between them. From germline, CDR1 is LGHDT and CDR2 YNNKEL (reference sequence). There are a few counts of this clonotype. Its antigen remains unidentified. Arm-PCR of CDR3 regions and iRepertoire HTBI primers were the basis on which TCR beta libraries were built. TCRdb re-called the multiplex PCR reads through MiXCR, storing one row per CDR3 protein. The sample holds around 510,000 distinct CDR3 sequences, less than 25% seen once.

The sequence was collected from a female donor with Graves disease. The specimen was peripheral blood mononuclear cells (PBMCs), collected when the disease was refractory, from a patient treated with antithyroid drugs. The chain recombines TRBV3-1 with TRBJ1-5; D is perhaps TRBD1 (5 bases). The CDR3 coding sequence is TGTGCCAGCAGCCAAGCGGGGGGATCGGGCAATCAGCCCCAGCATTTT. It is translated as CASSQAGGSGNQPQHF.